This TCR beta chain comes out of a study of CD8 T cells in ankylosing spondylitis. With regard to this clonotype: Its specificity is not known.

Quantitative molecular-barcoded 5'-RACE generated the TCR beta libraries. Using its own MiXCR run on the 5' RACE reads, TCRdb lists one record per CDR3 protein. This table has approximately 220,000 distinct CDR3 sequences, 20% to 30% appearing once. J lost 6 bases, V lost 6 bases, and 7 bases had no gene match. This CDR3 has 13 residues. In germline, CDR1 is SQVTM, CDR2 ANQGSEA. Notes on the study in general: There was a TCR beta motif, made of several highly homologous variants, that appeared characteristic of ankylosing spondylitis blood.

The receptor was derived from a male donor with ankylosing spondylitis or in good health (not recorded which). This rearrangement joins TRBV29-1 to TRBJ2-7, with 11 bases aligning to TRBD1. The sample consisted of blood, either unsorted or a sorted T cell fraction (not recorded which). The CDR3 DNA reads as TGCAGCGTCGAGGACAGGGGGCAGGGCGAGCAGTACTTC. Translated: CSVEDRGQGEQYF.